These 26 T cell receptor beta chains share one sample of origin, sequenced in a study of blood T cells in healthy people across ages. The authors ran a second PCR of 7 to 11 cycles using a sample-barcoded 5' primer and a J-beta primer mix. In TCRdb, the 5' RACE reads were re-called with MiXCR into one record per CDR3 protein. Among 500,000 to 700,000 distinct CDR3 sequences listed, about 30% were seen once. The sequencing sample was made of blood. These receptors all come from a woman of 80 years or more in good health.

Concerning this clonotype: A much larger clonotype is one base distant, so this may be a read error. J is TRBJ2-5 and V is TRBV27, with a weak D call TRBD2 (6 bases). The CDR3 is 15 residues long. Germline-derived CDR1 and CDR2 are MNHEY and SMNVEV (reference sequence). V shed 7 bases and J shed 11 bases, with 26 bases lying between them. The CDR3 sequence is CASTQLGTRDNEQYF. CDR3 coding DNA: TGTGCCAGCACCCAGTTGGGGACTCGTGACAATGAGCAGTACTTC.

The rearrangement joins TRBV29-1 to TRBJ2-1; D not resolved. The germline gives CDR1 SQVTM, CDR2 ANQGSEA. V lost 3 bases, J lost 6 bases, and 15 bases lay in between. There are 14 residues in the CDR3. As DNA, the CDR3 is TGCAGCGTTGAGGGCAGTCCAATTGCCAATGAGCAGTTCTTC. Translated: CSVEGSPIANEQFF.

The sample holds a few counts of this clonotype. A much more abundant neighbour one base away suggests this may be a read error. The rearrangement links TRBV4-1 to TRBJ2-7; 11 nucleotides match TRBD1. Germline CDR1 reads MGHRA; CDR2 reads YSYEKL. The CDR3 consists of 15 residues. Trimming removed 3 bases from V and 4 bases from J; junction bases left unmatched: 5. The CDR3: CASSHLGTGGYEQYF. The DNA for the CDR3 is TGCGCCAGCAGCCACTTGGGGACAGGGGGATACGAGCAGTACTTC.

Many counts were recorded for this clonotype. The rearrangement links TRBV28 to TRBJ1-2, with D perhaps TRBD1 (5 bases). Trimming pared 3 bases from V and 8 bases from J, leaving 19 bases between. The germline gives CDR1 MDHEN, CDR2 SYDVKM. The CDR3 totals 15 residues. The CDR3 nucleotides are TGTGCCAGCAGTTTGGGGCAGAGGATTCTATGGGGCTACACCTTC. Protein product: CASSLGQRILWGYTF.

The sample holds many counts of this clonotype. The rearrangement links TRBV18 to TRBJ2-5; 7 bases line up with TRBD1. Germline trimming cut 3 bases from V and 7 bases from J; bases unmatched to any gene: 2. Germline CDR1 reads KGHSH; CDR2 reads LQKENI. The CDR3 sequence is 12 residues long. The CDR3: CASSPGQTTQYF. The CDR3 nucleotides are TGTGCCAGCTCACCGGGACAGACGACCCAGTACTTC.

Points on this clonotype: A much larger clone lies a single base off, so this may be a read error. V gene TRBV20-1 combines with J gene TRBJ1-6; 9 bases line up with TRBD1. The germline V gene has CDR1 DFQATT and CDR2 SNEGSKA (reference sequence). The CDR3 spans 13 residues. CDR3 bases: TGCAATGTCAGGGACAGGGAAAGTTCACCCCTCCACTTT. It encodes CNVRDRESSPLHF.

This clonotype showed up many times. This sequence joins TRBV27 and TRBJ2-5; no reliable D call. CDR3 length: 16 residues. Between the trimmed V and J ends, which lost 2 bases and 2 bases, there was a span of 15 bases. Germline V gives CDR1 MNHEY, CDR2 SMNVEV (reference sequence). CDR3 region: CASSLNPRRRQETQYF. In DNA, the CDR3 is TGTGCCAGCAGTTTAAACCCCAGACGAAGGCAAGAGACCCAGTACTTC.

This clonotype has only one observation. The V and J genes are TRBV20-1 and TRBJ2-3; no reliable D call. Germline CDR1 is DFQATT and CDR2 is SNEGSKA (reference sequence). The CDR3 is 14 residues long. V was trimmed by 5 bases and J by 4 bases, leaving 16 bases between them. The CDR3 bases are TGCAGTGCTCCCTTCTCAAGAGGTGCAGATACGCAGTATTTT. Translated: CSAPFSRGADTQYF.

The rearrangement uses TRBV7-3 and TRBJ1-1, with 8 bases that match TRBD1. Germline V gene data show CDR1 as SGHTA and CDR2 as FQGTGA. The CDR3 runs to 13 residues. V shed 5 bases, J shed 8 bases, and the junction held 7 bases outside the gene matches. CDR3 sequence: CASSARGLAEAFF. The CDR3 DNA sequence: TGTGCCAGCAGCGCCAGGGGGCTTGCAGAAGCTTTCTTT.

This clonotype was recorded many times. The V call is TRBV7-2, the J call TRBJ2-3; a weak D match, TRBD2 (5 bases). This CDR3 has 14 residues. Looked up from germline, CDR1 is SGHTA and CDR2 is FQGNSA. The V and J ends lost 0 bases and 6 bases respectively, with 10 bases between them. CDR3 residues: CASSLAAGEDTQYF. In nucleotides, the CDR3 is TGTGCCAGCAGCTTAGCTGCGGGCGAGGATACGCAGTATTTT.

As concerns this clonotype: A much larger clone differs by one base, so this may be a read error. This chain joins TRBV7-2 and TRBJ2-1; D perhaps matches TRBD2 (5 bases). Germline V gene lookup returns CDR1 SGHTA and CDR2 FQGNSA. The CDR3 runs to 14 residues. Trimming took 5 bases from V and 13 from J, leaving 21 bases between them. The CDR3 nucleotides are TGTGCCAGCAGCCCTCGCGGGCTCCAAGAGACCCAGTTCTTC. Its translation is CASSPRGLQETQFF.

In regard to this clonotype: A single base separates this from a much larger clone, so it may be a read error. The V and J genes are TRBV7-2 and TRBJ2-3; TRBD1 aligns across 8 bases. This CDR3 has 15 residues. Germline lookup yields CDR1 SGHTA and CDR2 FQGNSA. This CDR3 reads CANSLRGQGTDTQYF. For the CDR3, the DNA is TGTGCCAACAGCTTAAGGGGACAGGGCACAGATACGCAGTATTTT.

This clonotype was detected only a few times. The J gene is TRBJ1-2, the V gene TRBV30; 7 bases line up with TRBD1. In germline, CDR1 is GTSNPN, CDR2 SVGIG (reference sequence). The V segment lost 0 bases and the J segment 7 bases; nucleotides outside the gene matches: 2. This CDR3 contains 12 residues. The DNA for the CDR3 is TGTGCCTGGAGTGTTGGGACAGTTGGCTACACCTTC. This translates into CAWSVGTVGYTF.

This clonotype was seen many times. The V gene is TRBV20-1, the J gene TRBJ1-1, with D perhaps matching TRBD1 (6 bases). The CDR3 is made up of 13 amino acids. CDR1 and CDR2 from the germline V gene are DFQATT and SNEGSKA (reference sequence). The V end was cut by 6 bases, the J end by 11 bases, with 22 bases between. CDR3 DNA: TGCAGTGCAAAGGGGGAAACTTCTCTCGGGGCTTTCTTT. Its protein is CSAKGETSLGAFF.

V usage is TRBV6-2 or TRBV6-3 and J usage is TRBJ1-2, with TRBD1 matching 8 bases. The CDR3 is 15 residues long. V shed 5 bases, J shed 4 bases, and the junction held 9 bases outside the gene matches. Germline loops: CDR1 MNHEY, CDR2 SVGEGT. CDR3 loop: CASSPVDRDIYGYTF. The CDR3 nucleotides are TGTGCCAGCAGTCCCGTGGACAGGGATATCTATGGCTACACCTTC.

This clonotype was found many times. The chain recombines TRBV5-1 with TRBJ1-2; no firm D call. V lost 4 bases and J lost 2, with 12 bases in between. Per the germline V gene, CDR1 is SGHRS and CDR2 is YFSETQ. The CDR3 sequence is 14 residues long. CDR3 region: CASSREQANYGYTF. In DNA form, the CDR3 reads TGCGCCAGCAGCCGAGAACAAGCCAACTATGGCTACACCTTC.

This rearrangement joins TRBV18 to TRBJ2-1; 10 nucleotides line up with TRBD1. CDR3 size: 15 residues. V shed 6 bases and J 7 bases; nucleotides not matched to a gene: 9. Germline V gene lookup returns CDR1 KGHSH and CDR2 LQKENI. The CDR3 DNA sequence: TGTGCCAGCTCCGTACCGGACAGGGGGGGGAATGAGCAGTTCTTC. Translated: CASSVPDRGGNEQFF.

Concerning this clonotype itself: Germline is not matched at one junction end, which may reflect a read error. The gene calls are TRBV12-3 or TRBV12-4 and TRBJ2-2; 11 bases are shared with TRBD2. The CDR3 sequence is 15 residues long. The CDR3 region has the DNA TGTGCCGGCAGTTTCACTAGCGGGGGAACCGGGGAGCTGTTTTTT. Encoded protein: CAGSFTSGGTGELFF.

Only a few counts were recorded for this clonotype. The chain links TRBV29-1 to TRBJ2-1; 16 nucleotides agree with TRBD2. This CDR3 spans 18 amino acids. V shed 5 bases and J 9 bases; nucleotides not matched to a gene: 16. Per the germline V gene, CDR1 is SQVTM and CDR2 is ANQGSEA. The CDR3 DNA reads as TGCAGCGTTTCCGGGACTAGCGGGAGGGCCGGTGACGGTACTGAGCAGTTCTTC. Translated, it gives CSVSGTSGRAGDGTEQFF.

The chain couples TRBV5-1 to TRBJ1-2, with D possibly TRBD1 on 5 matching bases. Germline CDR1 and CDR2: SGHRS and YFSETQ. The CDR3 sequence is 16 residues long. V lost 3 bases to trimming and J lost 4 bases, with 19 bases between them. CDR3 nucleotides: TGCGCCAGCAGCTCCAATCCGGGACTGGGGATCTATGGCTACACCTTC. Its protein is CASSSNPGLGIYGYTF.

This clonotype was counted only a few times. The chain uses TRBV20-1 and TRBJ2-5; D perhaps matches TRBD2 (6 bases). Looked up from germline, CDR1 is DFQATT and CDR2 is SNEGSKA (reference sequence). V lost 4 bases to trimming and J lost 7 bases, with 16 bases between them. This CDR3 has 13 residues. This CDR3 is CSAISGGLGTQYF. The CDR3 region has the DNA TGCAGTGCTATATCTGGAGGGCTAGGGACCCAGTACTTC.

This chain joins TRBV28 and TRBJ1-1; D possibly corresponds to TRBD1 (6 bases). V gave up 5 bases and J gave up 1 base, with 11 bases separating them. CDR1 is MDHEN, CDR2 SYDVKM, per germline. CDR3 length: 14 residues. The CDR3, as DNA: TGTGCCAGCAGTAACCTCAGGGGGAACACTGAAGCTTTCTTT. The encoded protein is CASSNLRGNTEAFF.

Turning to this clonotype: A much larger clone differs from this one at a single base, so this may be a read error. V gene TRBV20-1 combines with J gene TRBJ2-7, with a tentative D call TRBD1 (5 bases). There are 12 residues in the CDR3. Trimming left V 2 bases short and J 6 bases short, with 11 bases between. Germline CDR1 is DFQATT and CDR2 is SNEGSKA (reference sequence). The chain's CDR3 is CSARRGPGEQYV. The CDR3 DNA sequence: TGCAGTGCTAGAAGGGGTCCTGGCGAGCAGTACGTC.

The chain has TRBV20-1 and TRBJ2-5, with TRBD2 as a possible D gene (5 bases). The V gene's germline CDR1 is DFQATT and CDR2 SNEGSKA (reference sequence). Deletions cut 7 bases from V and 2 bases from J, with 14 bases between. CDR3 length: 13 amino acids. The CDR3 DNA follows: TGCAGTGGGTGGCGGGCGACTCAAGAGACCCAGTACTTC. Translated: CSGWRATQETQYF.

This clonotype was observed many times. The chain combines TRBV5-4 with TRBJ2-5; D is unclear. The CDR3 length is 14 residues. With 4 bases removed from V and 1 base from J, the gap between germline ends came to 11 bases. Germline V CDR1 and CDR2: SGHNT, YYREEE (reference sequence). The CDR3 spells CASSLIGPQETQYF. For the CDR3, the DNA is TGTGCCAGCAGCCTAATAGGACCCCAAGAGACCCAGTACTTC.

The chain couples TRBV12-5 to TRBJ1-1; D uncertain. CDR1 LGHNT and CDR2 FRNRAP come from the germline V gene. Trimming took off 6 bases at V and 4 bases at J, with 15 bases between the two ends. The CDR3 contains 14 residues. The CDR3 sequence is CASGEPGWTTEAFF. Here the CDR3 DNA reads TGTGCTAGTGGCGAACCTGGATGGACCACTGAAGCTTTCTTT.